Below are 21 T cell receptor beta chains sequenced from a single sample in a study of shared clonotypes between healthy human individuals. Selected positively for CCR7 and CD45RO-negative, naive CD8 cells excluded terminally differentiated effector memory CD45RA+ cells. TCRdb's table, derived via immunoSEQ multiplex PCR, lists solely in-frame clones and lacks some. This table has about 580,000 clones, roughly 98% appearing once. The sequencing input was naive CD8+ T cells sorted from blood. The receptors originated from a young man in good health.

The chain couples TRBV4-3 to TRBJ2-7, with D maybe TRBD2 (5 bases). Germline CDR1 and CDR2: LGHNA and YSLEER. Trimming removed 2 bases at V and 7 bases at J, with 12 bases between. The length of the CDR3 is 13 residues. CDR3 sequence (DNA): TGCGCCAGCAGCCAACATACCCGGGGTGAGCAGTACTTC. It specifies CASSQHTRGEQYF.

The CDR3 DNA reads as TGTGCCAGCAGTGAGCGAGGGCTAGCGGGCGAGGGGCAGTTCTTC. It yields the protein CASSERGLAGEGQFF. The J gene is TRBJ2-1, the V gene TRBV6-4; 8 bases agree with TRBD2. Losses at the gene ends were 3 bases for V and 12 bases for J; bases not matched to a gene: 13. Germline CDR1 reads MRHNA; CDR2 reads SNTAGT. The CDR3 runs to 15 residues.

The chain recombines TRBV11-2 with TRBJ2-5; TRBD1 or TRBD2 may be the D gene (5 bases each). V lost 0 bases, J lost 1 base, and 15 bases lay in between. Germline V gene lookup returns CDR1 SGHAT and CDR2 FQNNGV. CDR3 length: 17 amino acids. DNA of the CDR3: TGTGCCAGCAGCTTAGATGGGGTTGGGGGTCCCCAAGAGACCCAGTACTTC. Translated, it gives CASSLDGVGGPQETQYF.

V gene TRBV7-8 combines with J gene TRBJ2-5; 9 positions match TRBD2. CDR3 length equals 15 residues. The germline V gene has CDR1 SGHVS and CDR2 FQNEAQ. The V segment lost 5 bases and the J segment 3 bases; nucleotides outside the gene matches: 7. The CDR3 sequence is CASSDLAGEKETQYF. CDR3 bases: TGTGCCAGCAGCGATTTAGCGGGAGAGAAAGAGACCCAGTACTTC.

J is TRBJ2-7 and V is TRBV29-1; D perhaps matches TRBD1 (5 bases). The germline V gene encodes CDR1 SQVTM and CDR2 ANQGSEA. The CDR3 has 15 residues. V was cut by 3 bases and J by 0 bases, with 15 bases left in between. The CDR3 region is CSVEIVGHHSYEQYF. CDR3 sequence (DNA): TGCAGCGTTGAGATCGTAGGACACCACTCCTACGAGCAGTACTTC.

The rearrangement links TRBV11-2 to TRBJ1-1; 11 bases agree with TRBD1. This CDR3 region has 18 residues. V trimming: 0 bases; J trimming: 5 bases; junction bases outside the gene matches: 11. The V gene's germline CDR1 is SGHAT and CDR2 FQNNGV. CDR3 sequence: CASSLDGFGQGAVTEAFF. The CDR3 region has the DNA TGTGCCAGCAGCTTAGATGGTTTCGGACAGGGGGCGGTTACTGAAGCTTTCTTT. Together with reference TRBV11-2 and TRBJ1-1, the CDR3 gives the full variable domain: EAGVAQSPRYKIIEKRQSVAFWCNPISGHATLYWYQQILGQGPKLLIQFQNNGVVDDSQLPKDRFSAERLKGVDSTLKIQPAKLEDSAVYLCASSLDGFGQGAVTEAFFGQGTRLTVV.

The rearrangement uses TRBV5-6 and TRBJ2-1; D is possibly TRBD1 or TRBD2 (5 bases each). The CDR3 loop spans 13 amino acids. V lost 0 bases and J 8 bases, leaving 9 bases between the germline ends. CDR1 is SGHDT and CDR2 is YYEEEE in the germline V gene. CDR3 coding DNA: TGTGCCAGCAGCTTGGGGTGGGGACATGAGCAGTTCTTC. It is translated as CASSLGWGHEQFF.

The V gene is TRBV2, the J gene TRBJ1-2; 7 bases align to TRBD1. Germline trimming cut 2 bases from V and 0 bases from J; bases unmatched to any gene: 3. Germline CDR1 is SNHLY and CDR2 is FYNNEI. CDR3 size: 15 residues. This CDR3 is CASSEWTGSNYGYTF. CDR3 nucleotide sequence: TGTGCCAGCAGTGAATGGACAGGATCTAACTATGGCTACACCTTC.

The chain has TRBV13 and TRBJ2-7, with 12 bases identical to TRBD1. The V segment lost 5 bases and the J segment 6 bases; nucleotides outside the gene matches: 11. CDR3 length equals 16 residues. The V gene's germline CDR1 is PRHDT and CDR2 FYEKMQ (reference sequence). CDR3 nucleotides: TGTGCCAGCAGCCTCCCGGGGGACAGGGGGCGTCGCGAGCAGTACTTC. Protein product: CASSLPGDRGRREQYF.

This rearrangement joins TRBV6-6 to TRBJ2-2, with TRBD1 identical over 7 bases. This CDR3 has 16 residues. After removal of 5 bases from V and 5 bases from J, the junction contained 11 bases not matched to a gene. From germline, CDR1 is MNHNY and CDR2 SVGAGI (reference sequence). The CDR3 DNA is TGTGCCAGCAGTGCCCAAACCGGGACAGCAACCGGGGAGCTGTTTTTT. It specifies CASSAQTGTATGELFF.

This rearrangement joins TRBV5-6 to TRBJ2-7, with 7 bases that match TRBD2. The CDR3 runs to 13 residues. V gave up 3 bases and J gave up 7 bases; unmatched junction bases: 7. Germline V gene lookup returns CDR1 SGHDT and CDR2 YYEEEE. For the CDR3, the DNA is TGTGCCAGCAGCTGGACTAGAGGTGAGGAGCAGTACTTC. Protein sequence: CASSWTRGEEQYF.

CDR3: CSVLGLADGILGEQFF. CDR3 DNA: TGCAGCGTCCTCGGACTAGCGGACGGTATCTTGGGTGAGCAGTTCTTC. This rearrangement joins TRBV29-1 to TRBJ2-1, with TRBD2 matching over 10 bases. V lost 6 bases to trimming and J lost 9 bases; unmatched junction nucleotides: 17. The CDR3 covers 16 residues. From germline, CDR1 is SQVTM and CDR2 ANQGSEA.

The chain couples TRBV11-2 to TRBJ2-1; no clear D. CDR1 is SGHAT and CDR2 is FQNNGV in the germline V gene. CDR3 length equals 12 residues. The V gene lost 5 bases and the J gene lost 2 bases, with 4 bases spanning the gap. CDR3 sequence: CASSPAYNEQFF. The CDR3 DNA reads TGTGCCAGCAGCCCTGCCTACAATGAGCAGTTCTTC. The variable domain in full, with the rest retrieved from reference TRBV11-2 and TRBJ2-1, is EAGVAQSPRYKIIEKRQSVAFWCNPISGHATLYWYQQILGQGPKLLIQFQNNGVVDDSQLPKDRFSAERLKGVDSTLKIQPAKLEDSAVYLCASSPAYNEQFFGPGTRLTVL.

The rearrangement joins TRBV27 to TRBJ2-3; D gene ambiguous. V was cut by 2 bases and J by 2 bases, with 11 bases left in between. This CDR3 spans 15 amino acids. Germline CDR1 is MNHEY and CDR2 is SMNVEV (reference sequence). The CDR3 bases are TGTGCCAGCAGTTTAAGGGCTAGTTTCACAGATACGCAGTATTTT. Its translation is CASSLRASFTDTQYF.

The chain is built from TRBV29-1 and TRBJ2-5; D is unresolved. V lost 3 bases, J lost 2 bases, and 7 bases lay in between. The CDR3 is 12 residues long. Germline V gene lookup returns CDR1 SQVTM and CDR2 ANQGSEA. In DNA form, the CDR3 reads TGCAGCGTTGACACGGAACAAGAGACCCAGTACTTC. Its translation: CSVDTEQETQYF.

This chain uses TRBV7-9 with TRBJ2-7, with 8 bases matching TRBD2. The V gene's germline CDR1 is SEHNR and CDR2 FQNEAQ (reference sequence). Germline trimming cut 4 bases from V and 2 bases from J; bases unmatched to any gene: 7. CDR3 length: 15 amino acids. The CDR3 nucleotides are TGTGCCAGCAGCTCCAGAGCGGGAGAAGCCTACGAGCAGTACTTC. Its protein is CASSSRAGEAYEQYF.

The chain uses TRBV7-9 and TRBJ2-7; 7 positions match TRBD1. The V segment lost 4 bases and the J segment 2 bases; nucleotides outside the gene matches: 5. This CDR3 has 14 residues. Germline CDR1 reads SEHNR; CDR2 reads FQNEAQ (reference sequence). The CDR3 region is CASSYPGTAYEQYF. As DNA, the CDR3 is TGTGCCAGCAGCTACCCGGGGACAGCCTACGAGCAGTACTTC.

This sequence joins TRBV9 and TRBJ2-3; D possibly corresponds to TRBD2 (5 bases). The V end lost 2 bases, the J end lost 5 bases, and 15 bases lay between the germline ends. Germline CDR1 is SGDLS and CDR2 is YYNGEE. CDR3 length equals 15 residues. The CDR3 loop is CASSVGSGRGDTQYF. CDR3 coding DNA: TGTGCCAGCAGCGTCGGCAGCGGCAGAGGAGATACGCAGTATTTT. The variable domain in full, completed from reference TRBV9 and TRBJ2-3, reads DSGVTQTPKHLITATGQRVTLRCSPRSGDLSVYWYQQSLDQGLQFLIQYYNGEERAKGNILERFSAQQFPDLHSELNLSSLELGDSALYFCASSVGSGRGDTQYFGPGTRLTVL.

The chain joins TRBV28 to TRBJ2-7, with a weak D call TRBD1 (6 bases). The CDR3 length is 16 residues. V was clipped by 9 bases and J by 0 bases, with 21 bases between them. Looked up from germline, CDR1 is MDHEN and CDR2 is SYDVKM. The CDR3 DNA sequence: TGTGCCAGTAAGTTCCAGGGGAAGGGGGTCTCCTACGAGCAGTACTTC. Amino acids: CASKFQGKGVSYEQYF.

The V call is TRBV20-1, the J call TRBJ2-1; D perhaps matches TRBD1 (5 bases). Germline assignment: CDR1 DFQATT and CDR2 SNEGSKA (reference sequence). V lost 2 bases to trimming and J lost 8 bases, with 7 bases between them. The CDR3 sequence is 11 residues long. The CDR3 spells CSARQGYEQFF. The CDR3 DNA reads TGCAGTGCTAGACAGGGCTATGAGCAGTTCTTC.

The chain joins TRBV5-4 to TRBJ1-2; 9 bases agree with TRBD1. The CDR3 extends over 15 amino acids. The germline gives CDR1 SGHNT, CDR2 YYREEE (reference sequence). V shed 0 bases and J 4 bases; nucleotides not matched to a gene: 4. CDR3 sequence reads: CASSLAGDRVYGYTF. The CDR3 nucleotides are TGTGCCAGCAGCTTGGCCGGGGACAGGGTCTATGGCTACACCTTC.